This passage covers 17 T cell receptor beta chains from one sample sequenced in a study of regulatory T cells in long-lasting Graves disease. The time point: newly diagnosed GD, antithyroid drugs for less than 3 months. PBMC-extracted RNA yielded the TCR library. Through Arm-PCR of CDR3 regions and iRepertoire HTBI primers, TCR beta libraries were built. TCRdb re-called the multiplex PCR reads with MiXCR, one entry per CDR3 protein. The sample holds 450,000 to 600,000 distinct CDR3 sequences, about a sixth seen once. This sample also appeared in a second study, on T cells in Graves' hyperthyroidism and ophthalmopathy.

The starting material was peripheral blood mononuclear cells (PBMCs), obtained at new diagnosis, from a patient treated with antithyroid drugs. These receptors were obtained from a man in his forties with Graves disease.

This clonotype was seen more than once but under ten times. The chain couples TRBV7-2 to TRBJ1-2; 7 nucleotides agree with TRBD1. Germline V gene data show CDR1 as SGHTA and CDR2 as FQGNSA. CDR3 size: 13 residues. Trimming took 5 bases from V and 8 from J; bases not matched to a gene: 8. As DNA, the CDR3 is TGTGCCAGCAGCCTCGACAGGGTAAAGGGCTACACCTTC. Its protein product is CASSLDRVKGYTF.

This clonotype was detected only once. The genes are TRBV20-1 and TRBJ1-2; unclear D gene. The CDR3 is 12 amino acids. CDR1 and CDR2 from the germline V gene are DFQATT and SNEGSKA (reference sequence). V was trimmed by 0 bases and J by 5 bases, leaving 7 bases between them. The CDR3 nucleotides read TGCAGTGCTAGAGATGGGAATTATGGCTACACCTTC. Protein product: CSARDGNYGYTF.

This sequence joins TRBV6-2 or TRBV6-3 and TRBJ2-7, with 12 bases matching TRBD2. J gave up 3 bases and V 5 bases, and 5 bases lay outside the gene matches. Germline assignment: CDR1 MNHEY and CDR2 SVGEGT. The CDR3 sequence is 15 residues long. CDR3 amino acids: CASSLRLAGVYEQYF. The CDR3 DNA sequence: TGTGCCAGCAGTCTTAGACTAGCGGGAGTCTACGAGCAGTACTTC.

This clonotype was observed many times. The DNA for the CDR3 is TGCGCCAGCAGCCTTAGCGGGGTTTCCCACAATGAGCAGTTCTTC. The encoded protein is CASSLSGVSHNEQFF. The J gene is TRBJ2-1, the V gene TRBV5-1; 8 bases are shared with TRBD2. The trim removed 4 bases at V and 5 bases at J, leaving 8 bases unmatched. The germline V gene encodes CDR1 SGHRS and CDR2 YFSETQ. This CDR3 is 15 amino acids long.

This clonotype has at least ten counts. The chain joins TRBV20-1 to TRBJ2-7; the D is unclear. The ends were cut back, 3 bases at V and 0 bases at J, with 9 bases in the middle. Per germline, CDR1 DFQATT and CDR2 SNEGSKA (reference sequence). The CDR3 covers 13 residues. This chain's CDR3 is CSASPRSSYEQYF. The CDR3 nucleotides read TGCAGTGCTAGCCCTAGGAGCTCCTACGAGCAGTACTTC.

With respect to this clonotype: A read error may be the cause here, since a much bigger clone is one base away. V and J are TRBV7-3 and TRBJ2-7; D remains ambiguous. Germline CDR1 reads SGHTA; CDR2 reads FQGTGA. The CDR3 loop spans 13 amino acids. CDR3 sequence (DNA): TGTGCCAGCAGCTTAGCGGTCGCCTACAAGCAGTACTTC. This codes for CASSLAVAYKQYF.

This clonotype was counted a few times. The chain has TRBV3-1 and TRBJ2-3, with 9 nucleotides matching TRBD1. The CDR3 is 16 amino acids. Per the germline V gene, CDR1 is LGHDT and CDR2 is YNNKEL (reference sequence). Trimming cost V 8 bases and J 3 bases; bases outside gene matches: 12. The CDR3 DNA follows: TGTGCCAGCGGATCCCCGGGACAGGGTCGGACAGATACGCAGTATTTT. Translating it yields CASGSPGQGRTDTQYF.

This clonotype was seen at least ten times. This chain uses TRBV14 with TRBJ2-1; 8 positions agree with TRBD2. J was trimmed by 8 bases and V by 4 bases; bases with no gene match: 10. Germline CDR1 reads SGHDN; CDR2 reads FVKESK. The CDR3 has 15 amino acids. CDR3 nucleotide sequence: TGTGCCAGCAGCCTTAATCGGGGGGGCTGGGATGAGCAGTTCTTC. Its protein product is CASSLNRGGWDEQFF.

The CDR3 bases are TGTGCCAGTAGTATATTAGCATCCTCCTACGAGCAGTACTTC. It is translated as CASSILASSYEQYF. This rearrangement joins TRBV19 to TRBJ2-7; D remains ambiguous. The CDR3 sequence is 14 residues long. V dropped 2 bases and J dropped 0 bases, with 8 bases sitting between them. Germline V gene data show CDR1 as LNHDA and CDR2 as SQIVND (reference sequence).

The chain couples TRBV24-1 to TRBJ2-1, with TRBD2 as a possible D gene (6 bases). The CDR3 runs 14 residues. Trimming stripped 7 bases from V and 0 bases from J, with 9 bases between. Germline CDR1 is KGHDR and CDR2 is SFDVKD. The CDR3 DNA reads as TGTGCCACCAGCCCCGGGAGCTCCTACAATGAGCAGTTCTTC. Residues: CATSPGSSYNEQFF.

The chain has TRBV5-1 and TRBJ1-2; TRBD1 might be the D (5 bases). Germline CDR1 reads SGHRS; CDR2 reads YFSETQ. The germline V and J ends were trimmed by 0 bases and 4 bases, with 7 bases remaining between them. This CDR3 region has 13 residues. CDR3 sequence: CASSLGQFYGYTF. DNA for the CDR3: TGCGCCAGCAGCTTGGGACAGTTCTATGGCTACACCTTC.

The V call is TRBV3-1, the J call TRBJ2-2; 10 bases map to TRBD2. CDR1 and CDR2 (germline): LGHDT, YNNKEL (reference sequence). The CDR3 runs to 13 residues. CDR3 region: CGTSGSNTGELFF. The CDR3 DNA is TGTGGGACTAGCGGTTCGAACACCGGGGAGCTGTTTTTT.

The V and J genes are TRBV19 and TRBJ2-7; the D gene is possibly TRBD2 (5 bases). Germline CDR1 LNHDA, CDR2 SQIVND (reference sequence). V was pared by 8 bases and J by 5 bases, with 10 bases between. The CDR3 covers 11 residues. The CDR3 spells CASSGFNEQYF. CDR3 DNA sequence: TGTGCCAGTTCGGGGTTCAACGAGCAGTACTTC.

V is TRBV7-2 and J is TRBJ2-7; no definite D call. CDR1 is SGHTA, CDR2 FQGNSA, per germline. The CDR3 totals 13 residues. Trimming shortened V by 0 bases and J by 7 bases, and 10 bases separated the two germline ends. In DNA, the CDR3 is TGTGCCAGCAGCTTAGCGTCGATCGGTGAGCAGTACTTC. Protein: CASSLASIGEQYF.

Ten or more counts support this clonotype. The chain couples TRBV5-1 to TRBJ2-1, with TRBD2 identical over 9 bases. V gave up 0 bases and J gave up 4 bases; unmatched junction bases: 5. The CDR3 is 16 residues long. Germline assignment: CDR1 SGHRS and CDR2 YFSETQ. In nucleotides, the CDR3 is TGCGCCAGCAGCTTGGGGGCTAGCGGGACTTACAATGAGCAGTTCTTC. This sequence encodes CASSLGASGTYNEQFF.

This sequence joins TRBV27 and TRBJ2-5; 9 positions agree with TRBD2. The V and J ends lost 6 bases and 0 bases, in that order; junction bases with no gene match: 17. The CDR3 runs to 19 residues. Germline CDR1 reads MNHEY; CDR2 reads SMNVEV (reference sequence). CDR3 residues: CASSPHLGREGGYQETQYF. The DNA for the CDR3 is TGTGCCAGCAGCCCCCATCTTGGGCGGGAGGGCGGGTACCAAGAGACCCAGTACTTC.

This clonotype has at least ten counts. The J gene is TRBJ2-1, the V gene TRBV7-9, with D perhaps TRBD1 or TRBD2 (5 bases each). Germline CDR1 SEHNR, CDR2 FQNEAQ (reference sequence). Trimming removed 7 bases from V and 5 bases from J, with 18 bases in between. The CDR3 runs 15 residues. In nucleotides, the CDR3 is TGTGCCAGCACAAGTCTGGGACCATACCACAATGAGCAGTTCTTC. Its translation: CASTSLGPYHNEQFF.